The next 10 T cell receptor beta chains were all read from a single sample in a study of control samples from healthy donors and cancer patients. This table comes from immunoSEQ multiplex PCR, and its TCRdb copy is limited to in-frame clones, with some not included. The repertoire holds some 150,000 clones, with 85% to 95% as singletons. Sequenced material: blood. Receptor source: a woman aged 55-70 years in good health.

The rearrangement links TRBV19 to TRBJ1-6; 7 bases match TRBD1. Germline V lookup: CDR1 LNHDA, CDR2 SQIVND (reference sequence). V dropped 5 bases and J dropped 3; count of bases not matched to a gene: 10. The CDR3 totals 17 residues. The CDR3 DNA follows: TGTGCCAGTAGTGAAGAGGCAGGGGGTTTCTATAATTCACCCCTCCACTTT. The encoded protein is CASSEEAGGFYNSPLHF.

This rearrangement joins TRBV6-5 to TRBJ2-7; D is uncertain. With 3 bases removed from V and 0 bases from J, the gap between germline ends came to 12 bases. CDR3 length: 15 residues. Germline V gene data show CDR1 as MNHEY and CDR2 as SVGAGI. The CDR3 DNA reads as TGTGCCAGCAGTTATTCTTCGGGTAACTCCTACGAGCAGTACTTC. This codes for CASSYSSGNSYEQYF.

This clone showed up just a few times. The rearrangement uses TRBV4-2 and TRBJ2-5; TRBD2 matches at 12 bases. Germline-derived CDR1 and CDR2 are LGHNA and YNFKEQ. Trimming took 0 bases from V and 4 from J; bases not matched to a gene: 3. This CDR3 has 16 amino acids. The CDR3 sequence: CASSQDPSGGAETQYF. The CDR3 DNA is TGTGCCAGCAGCCAAGATCCTAGCGGGGGGGCAGAGACCCAGTACTTC.

The chain carries TRBV7-9 and TRBJ1-6; 8 bases are a match to TRBD1. Losses at the gene ends were 3 bases for V and 9 bases for J; bases not matched to a gene: 4. The CDR3 has 14 residues. Germline V gene data show CDR1 as SEHNR and CDR2 as FQNEAQ (reference sequence). The CDR3 DNA is TGTGCCAGCAGCTTTCCACAGGGGGGTTCACCCCTCCACTTT. This encodes CASSFPQGGSPLHF.

This clone was detected a few times. DNA of the CDR3: TGTGCCAGCAGTTTATCAGGGGGCAACACTGAAGCTTTCTTT. Residues: CASSLSGGNTEAFF. The V call is TRBV27, the J call TRBJ1-1, with 7 bases that match TRBD1. This CDR3 spans 14 amino acids. Germline values: CDR1 MNHEY, CDR2 SMNVEV (reference sequence). V lost 0 bases to trimming and J lost 2 bases; unmatched junction nucleotides: 0.

The rearrangement uses TRBV5-5 and TRBJ1-5, with D unresolved. Trimming took off 4 bases at V and 0 bases at J, with 11 bases between the two ends. CDR3 length: 15 amino acids. The germline V gene encodes CDR1 SGHKS and CDR2 YYEKEE (reference sequence). DNA of the CDR3: TGTGCCAGCAGCCGAAAGACTGATAGCAATCAGCCCCAGCATTTT. Amino acid sequence: CASSRKTDSNQPQHF.

J is TRBJ2-5 and V is TRBV7-9; no reliable D call. Trimming took off 5 bases at V and 1 base at J, with 11 bases between the two ends. Looked up from germline, CDR1 is SEHNR and CDR2 is FQNEAQ (reference sequence). This CDR3 has 14 residues. This CDR3 is CASSTHRSQETQYF. The CDR3 DNA reads as TGTGCCAGCAGCACCCATCGGTCCCAAGAGACCCAGTACTTC.

The chain links TRBV18 to TRBJ1-2; TRBD1 matches 10 bases. V trimming: 4 bases; J trimming: 6 bases; junction bases outside the gene matches: 2. This CDR3 has 13 amino acids. Germline loops: CDR1 KGHSH, CDR2 LQKENI. For the CDR3, the DNA is TGTGCCAGCTCACTGGGACAGGGGAATGGCTACACCTTC. Its translation is CASSLGQGNGYTF.

The chain employs TRBV5-6 and TRBJ1-2; TRBD1 might be the D (5 bases). Trimming took off 1 base at V and 3 bases at J, with 16 bases between the two ends. CDR1 SGHDT and CDR2 YYEEEE come from the germline V gene. The CDR3 has 16 residues. CDR3: CASSLFEGTSYYGYTF. CDR3 coding DNA: TGTGCCAGCAGCTTGTTTGAGGGGACCAGCTACTATGGCTACACCTTC.

The rearrangement links TRBV9 to TRBJ2-3; 8 bases line up with TRBD2. Germline V gene lookup returns CDR1 SGDLS and CDR2 YYNGEE. Germline trimming cut 4 bases from V and 1 base from J; bases unmatched to any gene: 8. The CDR3 is 16 residues long. The CDR3 DNA reads as TGTGCCAGCAGCTCCGGCGGGGGGAGAGGCACAGATACGCAGTATTTT. This encodes CASSSGGGRGTDTQYF.